This T cell receptor beta chain is from a study of T cell responses to AZD1222 COVID-19 vaccine. About this clone itself: The antigen is unknown.

Whole-study findings and limits: Only a handful of AZD1222 recipients, more than five in all, had baseline seropositivity. Spike was spanned by vaccine-associated CD4 TCRs, which were dominant at 160-218 and 743-854. Elevations in Spike-specific TCR breadth and depth followed administration of two AZD1222 doses. Repertoires were collected only later (after the peak T cell response had occurred).

CDR1 and CDR2 (germline): SGHVS, FQNEAQ. The CDR3 is made up of 14 amino acids. V was clipped by 5 bases and J by 4 bases, with 14 bases between them. TCRdb keeps only in-frame clones here, not all; method: immunoSEQ multiplex PCR. The sample shows 50,000 to 60,000 clones, about 87% of them seen only once. Sample: peripheral blood, taken on day 0 of AZD1222 vaccination. The chain carries TRBV7-8 and TRBJ2-5; the D gene is possibly TRBD1 (7 bases). This TCR was sampled from an adult in good health. CDR3 bases: TGTGCCAGCAGCCGCGGGGACAGCCTAGAGACCCAGTACTTC. It translates to CASSRGDSLETQYF.